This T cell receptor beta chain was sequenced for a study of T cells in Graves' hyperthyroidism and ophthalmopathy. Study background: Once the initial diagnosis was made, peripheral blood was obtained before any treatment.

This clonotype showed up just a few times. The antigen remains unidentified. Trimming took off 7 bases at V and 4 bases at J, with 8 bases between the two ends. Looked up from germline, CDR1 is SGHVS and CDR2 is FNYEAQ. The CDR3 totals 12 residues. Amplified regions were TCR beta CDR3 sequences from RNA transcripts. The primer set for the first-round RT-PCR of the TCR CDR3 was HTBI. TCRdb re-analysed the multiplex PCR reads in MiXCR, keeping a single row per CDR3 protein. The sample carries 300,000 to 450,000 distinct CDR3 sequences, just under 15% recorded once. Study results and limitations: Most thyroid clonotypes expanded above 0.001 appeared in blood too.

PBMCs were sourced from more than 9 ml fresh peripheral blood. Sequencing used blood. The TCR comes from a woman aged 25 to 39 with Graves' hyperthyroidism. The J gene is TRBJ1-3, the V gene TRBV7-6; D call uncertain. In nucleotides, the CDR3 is TGTGCCAGCAACTTTAGAGGAAACACCATATATTTT. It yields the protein CASNFRGNTIYF.